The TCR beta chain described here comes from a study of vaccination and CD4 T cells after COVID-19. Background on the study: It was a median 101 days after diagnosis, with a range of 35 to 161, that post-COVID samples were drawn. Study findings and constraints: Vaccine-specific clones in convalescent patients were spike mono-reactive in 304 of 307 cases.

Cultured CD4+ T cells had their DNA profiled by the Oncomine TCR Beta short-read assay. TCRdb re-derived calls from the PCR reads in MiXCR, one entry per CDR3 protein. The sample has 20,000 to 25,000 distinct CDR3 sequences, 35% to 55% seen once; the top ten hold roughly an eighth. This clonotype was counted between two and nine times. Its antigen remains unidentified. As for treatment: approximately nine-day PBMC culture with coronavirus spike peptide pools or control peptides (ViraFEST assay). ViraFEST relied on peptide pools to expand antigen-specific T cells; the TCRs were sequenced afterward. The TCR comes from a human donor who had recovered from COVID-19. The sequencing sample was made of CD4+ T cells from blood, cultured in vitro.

Here the CDR3 DNA reads TGCAGTGCTAGAGGGGCAGCTGGAAACACCATATATTTT. Residues: CSARGAAGNTIYF. The chain has TRBV20-1 and TRBJ1-3; D gene ambiguous. Trimming took off 1 base at V and 2 bases at J, with 6 bases between the two ends. CDR1 DFQATT and CDR2 SNEGSKA come from the germline V gene (reference sequence). There are 13 residues in the CDR3.